The 14 T cell receptor beta chains presented below share a single source sample, sequenced in a study of shared clonotypes between healthy human individuals. Terminally differentiated effector memory CD45RA+ cells were excluded by CCR7 positive selection of CD45RO-negative cells. The repertoire was sequenced with immunoSEQ multiplex PCR; TCRdb's copy has only in-frame clones and lacks some. The table shows about 2 million clones, with over 85% occurring only once. The sequenced material came from naive CD8+ T cells sorted from blood. Receptors originate from a man between 18 and 29 years old in good health.

This chain links TRBV10-3 with TRBJ2-5; TRBD2 agrees at 8 bases. The CDR3 sequence is 14 residues long. The V segment lost 5 bases and the J segment 3 bases; nucleotides outside the gene matches: 5. Germline values: CDR1 ENHRY, CDR2 SYGVKD. CDR3 nucleotide sequence: TGTGCCATCAGTCTCGGACTAGCCGAAGAGACCCAGTACTTC. Translating it yields CAISLGLAEETQYF.

The chain uses TRBV18 and TRBJ2-2; TRBD1 matches 7 bases. This CDR3 contains 15 residues. Germline-derived CDR1 and CDR2 are KGHSH and LQKENI. Germline trimming cut 10 bases from V and 6 bases from J; bases unmatched to any gene: 14. The chain's CDR3 is CATKSRDSGAGELFF. As DNA, the CDR3 is TGTGCCACCAAATCCCGGGACAGTGGTGCCGGGGAGCTGTTTTTT. The variable domain in full, completed from reference TRBV18 and TRBJ2-2, reads NAGVMQNPRHLVRRRGQEARLRCSPMKGHSHVYWYRQLPEEGLKFMVYLQKENIIDESGMPKERFSAEFPKEGPSILRIQQVVRGDSAAYFCATKSRDSGAGELFFGEGSRLTVL.

The rearrangement links TRBV27 to TRBJ2-2, with 8 bases that match TRBD1. With V trimmed by 6 bases and J by 2 bases, 14 bases remained unmatched. There are 18 residues in the CDR3. The germline CDR1 and CDR2 sequences are MNHEY and SMNVEV (reference sequence). In nucleotides, the CDR3 is TGTGCCAGCAGCATGATATCCCAAGGGACAGGCAACACCGGGGAGCTGTTTTTT. Encoded protein: CASSMISQGTGNTGELFF.

The chain carries TRBV30 and TRBJ2-5; D possibly corresponds to TRBD1 (6 bases). This CDR3 is 13 amino acids long. Trimming stripped 4 bases from V and 3 bases from J, with 12 bases between. Germline loops: CDR1 GTSNPN, CDR2 SVGIG (reference sequence). The CDR3 region is CAWTGASEETQYF. CDR3 bases: TGTGCCTGGACAGGGGCATCCGAAGAGACCCAGTACTTC. The variable domain in full, completed from reference TRBV30 and TRBJ2-5, reads SQTIHQWPATLVQPVGSPLSLECTVEGTSNPNLYWYRQAAGRGLQLLFYSVGIGQISSEVPQNLSASRPQDRQFILSSKKLLLSDSGFYLCAWTGASEETQYFGPGTRLLVL.

The chain couples TRBV6-6 to TRBJ2-5; perhaps TRBD1 as D (6 bases). V lost 2 bases to trimming and J lost 3 bases, with 13 bases between them. The CDR3 has 15 amino acids. Germline V gene sequence: CDR1 MNHNY, CDR2 SVGAGI (reference sequence). CDR3: CASSYATGAKETQYF. CDR3 DNA: TGTGCCAGCAGTTACGCGACAGGCGCCAAAGAGACCCAGTACTTC.

The rearrangement joins TRBV28 to TRBJ1-1; no reliable D call. Germline CDR1 reads MDHEN; CDR2 reads SYDVKM. V dropped 5 bases and J dropped 4 bases, with 17 bases sitting between them. This CDR3 contains 15 residues. The CDR3 is CASSPDGPRVTEAFF. CDR3 nucleotide sequence: TGTGCCAGCAGTCCAGACGGACCTAGAGTCACTGAAGCTTTCTTT.

On this clone: Different DNA sequences within this sample yield the same CDR3. The gene calls are TRBV7-9 and TRBJ1-1, with no clear D. Germline assignment: CDR1 SEHNR and CDR2 FQNEAQ (reference sequence). CDR3 length equals 13 residues. V shed 3 bases and J shed 0 bases, with 5 bases lying between them. DNA for the CDR3: TGTGCCAGCAGCTTTCTATTGAACACTGAAGCTTTCTTT. Its protein is CASSFLLNTEAFF.

The chain recombines TRBV27 with TRBJ1-2; no clear D. CDR1 and CDR2 from the germline V gene are MNHEY and SMNVEV (reference sequence). V was clipped by 1 base and J by 3 bases, with 6 bases between them. The CDR3 extends over 13 amino acids. CDR3 amino acids: CASSLLADYGYTF. In DNA, the CDR3 is TGTGCCAGCAGTTTATTGGCAGACTATGGCTACACCTTC.

This chain uses TRBV7-9 with TRBJ2-1, with 13 bases fitting TRBD2. CDR1 SEHNR and CDR2 FQNEAQ come from the germline V gene (reference sequence). The CDR3 length is 16 residues. V shed 3 bases, J shed 8 bases, and the junction held 7 bases outside the gene matches. The CDR3 spells CASSFRLAGGVDEQFF. The CDR3 DNA follows: TGTGCCAGCAGCTTCCGACTAGCGGGAGGTGTCGATGAGCAGTTCTTC.

The chain joins TRBV5-1 to TRBJ2-7; TRBD2 might be the D (6 bases). The germline CDR1 and CDR2 sequences are SGHRS and YFSETQ. Trimming took 4 bases from V and 2 from J, leaving 13 bases between them. The CDR3 loop spans 14 amino acids. The CDR3 loop is CASSVGGPAYEQYF. CDR3 sequence (DNA): TGCGCCAGCAGCGTCGGGGGACCCGCCTACGAGCAGTACTTC.

This chain uses TRBV27 with TRBJ2-2; possible D gene TRBD2, 6 bases. V shed 2 bases and J shed 5 bases, with 15 bases lying between them. The germline V gene encodes CDR1 MNHEY and CDR2 SMNVEV (reference sequence). The CDR3 has 16 amino acids. The CDR3 is CASSLIHFGGTGELFF. The DNA for the CDR3 is TGTGCCAGCAGTTTAATTCACTTTGGGGGGACCGGGGAGCTGTTTTTT.

Remarks on this clone: The sample contains more than one DNA sequence encoding this CDR3. This chain uses TRBV6-1 with TRBJ2-1, with 7 bases aligning to TRBD2. Germline V gene sequence: CDR1 MNHNS, CDR2 SASEGT. V gave up 3 bases and J gave up 6 bases; unmatched junction bases: 2. The CDR3 loop spans 13 amino acids. The CDR3 protein is CASSEGGVNEQFF. The CDR3 coding sequence is TGTGCCAGCAGTGAGGGGGGGGTCAATGAGCAGTTCTTC.

The rearrangement links TRBV25-1 to TRBJ1-2; 8 bases align to TRBD1. The CDR3 covers 15 residues. Per germline, CDR1 MGHDK and CDR2 SYGVNS. Trimming removed 1 base from V and 2 bases from J; junction bases left unmatched: 3. The CDR3 DNA follows: TGTGCCAGCAGTGAATCTTGGACAGGGAACTATGGCTACACCTTC. Its translation: CASSESWTGNYGYTF.

The chain uses TRBV29-1 and TRBJ1-2; no clear D gene. Germline values: CDR1 SQVTM, CDR2 ANQGSEA. The CDR3 is 12 residues long. V gave up 7 bases and J gave up 4 bases, with 13 bases separating them. Here the CDR3 reads CSGNEGAYGYTF. In DNA form, the CDR3 reads TGCAGCGGGAATGAGGGAGCCTATGGCTACACCTTC.